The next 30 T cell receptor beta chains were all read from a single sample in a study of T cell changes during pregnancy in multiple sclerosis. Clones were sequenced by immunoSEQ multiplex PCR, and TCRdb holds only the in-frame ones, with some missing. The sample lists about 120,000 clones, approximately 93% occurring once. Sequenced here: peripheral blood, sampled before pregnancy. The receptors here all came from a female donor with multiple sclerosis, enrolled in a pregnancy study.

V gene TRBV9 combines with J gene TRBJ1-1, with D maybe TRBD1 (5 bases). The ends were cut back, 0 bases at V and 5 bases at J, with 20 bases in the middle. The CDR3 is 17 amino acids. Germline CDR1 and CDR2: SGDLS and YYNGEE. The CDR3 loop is CASSVGPGGGDRTEAFF. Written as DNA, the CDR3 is TGTGCCAGCAGCGTAGGTCCTGGGGGGGGAGATAGGACTGAAGCTTTCTTT.

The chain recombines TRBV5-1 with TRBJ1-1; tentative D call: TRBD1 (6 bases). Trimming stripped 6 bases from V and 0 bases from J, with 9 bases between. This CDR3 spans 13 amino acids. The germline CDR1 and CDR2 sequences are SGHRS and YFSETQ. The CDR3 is CASTQGLNTEAFF. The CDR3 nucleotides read TGCGCCAGCACACAGGGTTTGAACACTGAAGCTTTCTTT.

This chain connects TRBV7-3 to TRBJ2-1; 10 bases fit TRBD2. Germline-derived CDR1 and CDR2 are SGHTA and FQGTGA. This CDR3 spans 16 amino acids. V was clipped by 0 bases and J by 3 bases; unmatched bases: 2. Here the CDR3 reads CASSLTRTSGYNEQFF. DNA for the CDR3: TGTGCCAGCAGCTTAACGAGGACTAGCGGCTACAATGAGCAGTTCTTC.

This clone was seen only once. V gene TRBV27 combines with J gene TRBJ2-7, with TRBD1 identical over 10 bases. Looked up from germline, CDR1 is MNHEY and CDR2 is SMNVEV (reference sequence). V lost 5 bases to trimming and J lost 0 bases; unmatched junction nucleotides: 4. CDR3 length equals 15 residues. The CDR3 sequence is CASSPGQGSSYEQYF. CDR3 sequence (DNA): TGTGCCAGCAGTCCGGGACAGGGGTCCTCCTACGAGCAGTACTTC.

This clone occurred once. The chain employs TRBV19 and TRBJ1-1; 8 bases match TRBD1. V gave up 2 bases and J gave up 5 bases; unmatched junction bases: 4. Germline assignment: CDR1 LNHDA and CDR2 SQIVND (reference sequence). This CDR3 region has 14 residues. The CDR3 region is CASSIKQGGTEAFF. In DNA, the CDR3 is TGTGCCAGTAGTATAAAACAGGGGGGTACTGAAGCTTTCTTT. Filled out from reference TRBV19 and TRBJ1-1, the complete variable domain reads DGGITQSPKYLFRKEGQNVTLSCEQNLNHDAMYWYRQDPGQGLRLIYYSQIVNDFQKGDIAEGYSVSREKKESFPLTVTSAQKNPTAFYLCASSIKQGGTEAFFGQGTRLTVV.

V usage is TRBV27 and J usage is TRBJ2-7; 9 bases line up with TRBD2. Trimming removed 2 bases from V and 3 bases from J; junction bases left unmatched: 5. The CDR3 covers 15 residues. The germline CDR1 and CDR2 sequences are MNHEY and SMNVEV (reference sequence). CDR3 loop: CASSLRSGRNYEQYF. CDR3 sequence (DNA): TGTGCCAGCAGTTTAAGGAGCGGGAGGAACTACGAGCAGTACTTC.

The CDR3 reads CASSRAGGRFF. In DNA, the CDR3 is TGTGCCAGCAGCCGGGCGGGAGGGCGGTTCTTC. The chain links TRBV28 to TRBJ2-1; 9 bases fit TRBD2. This CDR3 comprises 11 residues. Germline CDR1 is MDHEN and CDR2 is SYDVKM. V gave up 6 bases and J gave up 15 bases; unmatched junction bases: 6. The complete variable domain, with remaining parts taken from reference TRBV28 and TRBJ2-1, reads DVKVTQSSRYLVKRTGEKVFLECVQDMDHENMFWYRQDPGLGLRLIYFSYDVKMKEKGDIPEGYSVSREKKERFSLILESASTNQTSMYLCASSRAGGRFFGPGTRLTVL.

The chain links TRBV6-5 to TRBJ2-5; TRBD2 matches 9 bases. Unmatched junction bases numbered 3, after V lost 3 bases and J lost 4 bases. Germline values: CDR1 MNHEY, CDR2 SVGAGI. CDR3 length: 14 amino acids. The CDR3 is CASSYSGSRETQYF. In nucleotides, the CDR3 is TGTGCCAGCAGTTATAGCGGGAGTAGAGAGACCCAGTACTTC.

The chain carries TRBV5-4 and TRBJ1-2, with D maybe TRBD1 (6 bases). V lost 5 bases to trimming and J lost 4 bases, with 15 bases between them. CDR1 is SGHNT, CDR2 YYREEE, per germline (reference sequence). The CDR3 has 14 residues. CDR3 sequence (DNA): TGTGCCAGCAGTCCGGGTGGGGGCTTCTATGGCTACACCTTC. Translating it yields CASSPGGGFYGYTF.

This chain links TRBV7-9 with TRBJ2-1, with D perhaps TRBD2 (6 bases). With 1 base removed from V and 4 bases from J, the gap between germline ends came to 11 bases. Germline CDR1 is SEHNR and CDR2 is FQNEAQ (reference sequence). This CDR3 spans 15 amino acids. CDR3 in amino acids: CASSLGRETYNEQFF. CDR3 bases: TGTGCCAGCAGCTTAGGACGGGAGACTTACAATGAGCAGTTCTTC.

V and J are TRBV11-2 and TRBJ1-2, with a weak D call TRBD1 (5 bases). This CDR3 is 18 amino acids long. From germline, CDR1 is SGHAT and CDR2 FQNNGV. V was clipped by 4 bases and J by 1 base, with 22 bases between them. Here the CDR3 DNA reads TGTGCCAGCAGCTCTGATCGGCCCAGGGTTGAAATTAACTATGGCTACACCTTC. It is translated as CASSSDRPRVEINYGYTF.

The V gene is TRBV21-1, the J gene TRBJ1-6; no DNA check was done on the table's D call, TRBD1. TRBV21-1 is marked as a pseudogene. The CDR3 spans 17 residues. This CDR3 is CASSPEVGVRYNSPLHF. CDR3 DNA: TGTGCCAGCAGCCCTGAGGTAGGGGTAAGGTATAATTCACCCCTCCACTTT.

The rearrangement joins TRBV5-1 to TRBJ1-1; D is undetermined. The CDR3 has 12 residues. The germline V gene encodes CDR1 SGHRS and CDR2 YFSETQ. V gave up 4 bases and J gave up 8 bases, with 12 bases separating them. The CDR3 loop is CASSATTNEAFF. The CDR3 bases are TGCGCCAGCAGCGCTACCACGAACGAAGCTTTCTTT.

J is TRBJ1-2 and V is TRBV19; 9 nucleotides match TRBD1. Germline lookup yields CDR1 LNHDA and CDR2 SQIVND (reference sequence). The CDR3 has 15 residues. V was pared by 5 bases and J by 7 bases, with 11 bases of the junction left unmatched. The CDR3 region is CASSVEHRGLGGYTF. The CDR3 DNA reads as TGTGCCAGTAGTGTCGAACACAGGGGGCTAGGTGGCTACACCTTC.

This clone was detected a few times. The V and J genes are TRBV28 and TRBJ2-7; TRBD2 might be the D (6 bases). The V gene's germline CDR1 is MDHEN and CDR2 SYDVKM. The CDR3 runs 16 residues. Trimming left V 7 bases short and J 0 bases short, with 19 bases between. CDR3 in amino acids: CASTHPGGAPSYEQYF. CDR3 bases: TGTGCCAGCACCCACCCCGGGGGAGCCCCCTCCTACGAGCAGTACTTC. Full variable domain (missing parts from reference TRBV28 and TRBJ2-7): DVKVTQSSRYLVKRTGEKVFLECVQDMDHENMFWYRQDPGLGLRLIYFSYDVKMKEKGDIPEGYSVSREKKERFSLILESASTNQTSMYLCASTHPGGAPSYEQYFGPGTRLTVT.

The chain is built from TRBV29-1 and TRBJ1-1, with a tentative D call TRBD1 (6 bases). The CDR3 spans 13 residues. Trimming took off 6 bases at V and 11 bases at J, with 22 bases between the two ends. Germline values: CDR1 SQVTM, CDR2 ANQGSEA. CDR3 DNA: TGCAGCGTCCGGGACATCCCCCCGGGGGGGGCTTTCTTT. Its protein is CSVRDIPPGGAFF.

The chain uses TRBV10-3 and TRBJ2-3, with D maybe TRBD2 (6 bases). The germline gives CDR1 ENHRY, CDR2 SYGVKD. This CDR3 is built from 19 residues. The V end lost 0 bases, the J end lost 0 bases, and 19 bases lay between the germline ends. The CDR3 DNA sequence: TGTGCCATCAGTGAGTCGCCCCAGGTGGAGGGATCAAGCACAGATACGCAGTATTTT. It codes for CAISESPQVEGSSTDTQYF.

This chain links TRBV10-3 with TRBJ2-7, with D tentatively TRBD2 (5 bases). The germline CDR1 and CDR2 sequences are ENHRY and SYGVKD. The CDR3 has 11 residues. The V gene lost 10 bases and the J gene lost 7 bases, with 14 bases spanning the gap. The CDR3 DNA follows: TGTGCCACCCTACTGTCGGGGGAGCAGTACTTC. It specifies CATLLSGEQYF.

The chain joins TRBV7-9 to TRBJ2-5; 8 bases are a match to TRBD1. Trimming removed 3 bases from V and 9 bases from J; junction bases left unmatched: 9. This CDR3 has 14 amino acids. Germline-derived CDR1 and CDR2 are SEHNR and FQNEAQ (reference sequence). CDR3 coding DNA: TGTGCCAGCAGCTTTAATAGACAGGGGTCGGCCCAGTACTTC. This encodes CASSFNRQGSAQYF.

The CDR3 region is CASSQALEAFF. In nucleotides, the CDR3 is TGCGCCAGCAGCCAAGCCCTTGAAGCTTTCTTT. The chain is built from TRBV4-1 and TRBJ1-1; unclear D gene. This CDR3 is 11 amino acids long. Trimming shortened V by 1 base and J by 7 bases, and 4 bases separated the two germline ends. Germline V gives CDR1 MGHRA, CDR2 YSYEKL.

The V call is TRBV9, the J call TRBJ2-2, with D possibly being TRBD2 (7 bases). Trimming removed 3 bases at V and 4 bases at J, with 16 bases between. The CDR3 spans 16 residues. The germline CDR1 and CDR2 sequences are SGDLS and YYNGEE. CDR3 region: CASSAVRGTTTGELFF. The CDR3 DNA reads TGTGCCAGCAGCGCAGTTAGGGGGACTACCACCGGGGAGCTGTTTTTT.

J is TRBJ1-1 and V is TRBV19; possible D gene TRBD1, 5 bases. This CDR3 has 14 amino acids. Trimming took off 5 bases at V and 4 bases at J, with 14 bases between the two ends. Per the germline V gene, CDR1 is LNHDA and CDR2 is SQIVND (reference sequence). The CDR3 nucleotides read TGTGCCAGTAGTCATGCCAGGGTTGGCACTGAAGCTTTCTTT. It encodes CASSHARVGTEAFF.

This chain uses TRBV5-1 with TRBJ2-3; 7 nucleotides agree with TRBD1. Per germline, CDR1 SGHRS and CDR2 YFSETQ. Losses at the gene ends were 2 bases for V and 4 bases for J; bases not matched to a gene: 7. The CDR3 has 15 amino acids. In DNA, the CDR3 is TGCGCCAGCAGCTTACAGGGGCGAGAGGCAGATACGCAGTATTTT. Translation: CASSLQGREADTQYF.

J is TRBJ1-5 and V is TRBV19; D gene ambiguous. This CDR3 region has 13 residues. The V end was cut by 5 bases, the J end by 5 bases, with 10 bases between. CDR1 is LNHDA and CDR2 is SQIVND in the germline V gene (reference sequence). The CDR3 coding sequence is TGTGCCAGTAGTCGCGGGTGGGATCAGCCCCAGCATTTT. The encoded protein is CASSRGWDQPQHF.

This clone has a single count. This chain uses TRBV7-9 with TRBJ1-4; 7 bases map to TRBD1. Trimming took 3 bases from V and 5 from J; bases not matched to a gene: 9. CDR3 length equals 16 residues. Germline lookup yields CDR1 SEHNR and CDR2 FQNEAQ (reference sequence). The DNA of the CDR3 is TGTGCCAGCAGCTTCGAACCGGGACAGCGGAATGAAAAACTGTTTTTT. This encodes CASSFEPGQRNEKLFF. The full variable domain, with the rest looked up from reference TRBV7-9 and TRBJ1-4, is DTGVSQNPRHKITKRGQNVTFRCDPISEHNRLYWYRQTLGQGPEFLTYFQNEAQLEKSRLLSDRFSAERPKGSFSTLEIQRTEQGDSAMYLCASSFEPGQRNEKLFFGSGTQLSVL.

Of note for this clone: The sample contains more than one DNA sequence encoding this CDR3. The chain's CDR3 is CATTSPNEPKQFF. CDR3 bases: TGTGCCACTACGTCCCCAAATGAACCTAAGCAGTTCTTC. The chain joins TRBV6-1 to TRBJ2-1; no definite D call. CDR1 MNHNS and CDR2 SASEGT come from the germline V gene. The CDR3 covers 13 residues. The V and J ends lost 10 bases and 11 bases respectively, with 21 bases between them.

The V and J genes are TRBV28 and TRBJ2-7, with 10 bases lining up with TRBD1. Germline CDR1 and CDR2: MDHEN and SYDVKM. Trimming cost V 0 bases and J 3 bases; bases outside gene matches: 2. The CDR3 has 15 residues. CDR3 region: CASSLWTGGLYEQYF. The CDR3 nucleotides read TGTGCCAGCAGTTTATGGACAGGGGGCCTCTACGAGCAGTACTTC.

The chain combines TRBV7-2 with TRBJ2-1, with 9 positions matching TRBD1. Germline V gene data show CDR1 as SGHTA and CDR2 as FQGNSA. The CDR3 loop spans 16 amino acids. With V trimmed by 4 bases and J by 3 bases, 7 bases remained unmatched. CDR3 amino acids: CASSSFTGGSYNEQFF. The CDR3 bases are TGTGCCAGCAGCTCATTCACAGGGGGCAGCTACAATGAGCAGTTCTTC.

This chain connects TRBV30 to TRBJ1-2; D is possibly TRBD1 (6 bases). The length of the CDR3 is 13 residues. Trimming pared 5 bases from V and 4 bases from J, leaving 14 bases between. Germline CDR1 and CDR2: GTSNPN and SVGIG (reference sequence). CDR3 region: CAWSVQGTYGYTF. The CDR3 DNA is TGTGCCTGGTCGGTACAGGGTACCTATGGCTACACCTTC.

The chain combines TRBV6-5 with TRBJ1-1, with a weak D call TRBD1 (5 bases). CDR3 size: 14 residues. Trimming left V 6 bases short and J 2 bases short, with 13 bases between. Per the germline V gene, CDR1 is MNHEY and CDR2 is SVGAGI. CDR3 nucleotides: TGTGCCAGCAGACCCCCGACAGCCAACACTGAAGCTTTCTTT. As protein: CASRPPTANTEAFF.